Following are 18 T cell receptor beta chains from one sample sequenced in a study of T-cell reconstitution after alpha-beta-depleted transplantation in children. As it was prepared, the TCRbeta library received unique molecular identifiers. TCRdb reprocessed the PCR reads via MiXCR and lists one record per CDR3 protein. The sample carries hundreds of thousands of distinct CDR3 sequences, 15% to 20% recorded once. Sequenced here: PBMCs, mostly from graft donor cells, sampled 360 days after TCRalphabeta/CD19-depleted stem cell transplant. Receptors originate from a male patient aged 2-15 years who had a stem cell transplant for acute lymphoblastic leukemia, so the T cells may come from the graft donor.

This clonotype was picked up many times. V gene TRBV12-3 or TRBV12-4 combines with J gene TRBJ2-1; tentative D call: TRBD2 (6 bases). V was shortened by 5 bases and J by 3 bases, with 14 bases between the two germline ends. CDR3 length: 15 amino acids. The CDR3 loop is CASSPGGKFYNEQFF. The CDR3 DNA follows: TGTGCCAGCAGTCCTGGGGGGAAGTTCTACAATGAGCAGTTCTTC.

This chain uses TRBV5-1 with TRBJ2-1; 7 bases map to TRBD2. V trimming: 3 bases; J trimming: 1 base; junction bases outside the gene matches: 7. Per the germline V gene, CDR1 is SGHRS and CDR2 is YFSETQ. The CDR3 extends over 16 amino acids. The DNA for the CDR3 is TGCGCCAGCAGCTACGCCCTAGCGGCTTCCTACAATGAGCAGTTCTTC. Protein: CASSYALAASYNEQFF. The variable domain in full, completed from reference TRBV5-1 and TRBJ2-1, reads KAGVTQTPRYLIKTRGQQVTLSCSPISGHRSVSWYQQTPGQGLQFLFEYFSETQRNKGNFPGRFSGRQFSNSRSEMNVSTLELGDSALYLCASSYALAASYNEQFFGPGTRLTVL.

This clonotype was detected only a few times. The chain couples TRBV24-1 to TRBJ2-1; D unresolved. This CDR3 comprises 11 residues. The germline V gene encodes CDR1 KGHDR and CDR2 SFDVKD. The V and J ends lost 5 bases and 9 bases respectively, with 7 bases between them. CDR3: CATSVSTEQFF. The CDR3, as DNA: TGTGCCACCAGTGTGAGCACTGAGCAGTTCTTC.

This clonotype has just a few counts. V is TRBV20-1 and J is TRBJ1-2; D gene ambiguous. CDR1 and CDR2 from the germline V gene are DFQATT and SNEGSKA (reference sequence). The CDR3 loop spans 14 amino acids. The V end was cut by 0 bases, the J end by 2 bases, with 10 bases between. This CDR3 is CSAREWFGNYGYTF. CDR3 in DNA: TGCAGTGCTAGAGAATGGTTTGGCAACTATGGCTACACCTTC.

This clonotype was picked up many times. This chain connects TRBV5-6 to TRBJ2-3, with TRBD2 matching 10 bases. The germline gives CDR1 SGHDT, CDR2 YYEEEE. This CDR3 spans 14 amino acids. The J segment lost 4 bases and the V segment lost 4 bases, leaving 3 bases of the junction unmatched. CDR3 bases: TGTGCCAGCAGCGTTCTAGCGGGGGCAGATACGCAGTATTTT. Its protein product is CASSVLAGADTQYF.

This clonotype was counted only a few times. This CDR3 reads CASSLAPGSNEQFF. In nucleotides, the CDR3 is TGCGCCAGCAGCTTGGCCCCAGGGTCCAATGAGCAGTTCTTC. J is TRBJ2-1 and V is TRBV5-1, with D possibly TRBD1 on 5 matching bases. Between the trimmed V and J ends, which lost 0 bases and 6 bases, there was a span of 10 bases. Germline loops: CDR1 SGHRS, CDR2 YFSETQ. There are 14 residues in the CDR3.

This clonotype came up many times. The rearrangement links TRBV29-1 to TRBJ2-7; TRBD1 is a possible D gene (6 bases). The CDR3 is made up of 13 amino acids. Germline CDR1 SQVTM, CDR2 ANQGSEA. V lost 3 bases and J 0 bases, leaving 9 bases between the germline ends. The CDR3 nucleotides are TGCAGCGTTGACGGGGACAACTCCTACGAGCAGTACTTC. This sequence encodes CSVDGDNSYEQYF.

This clonotype was counted between two and nine times. The chain has TRBV5-1 and TRBJ2-3; possible D gene TRBD1, 6 bases. Germline V gene sequence: CDR1 SGHRS, CDR2 YFSETQ. V was cut by 5 bases and J by 0 bases, with 10 bases left in between. CDR3 length: 14 amino acids. The CDR3 nucleotides read TGCGCCAGCAGGGACAGCCTTAGCACAGATACGCAGTATTTT. Translated, it gives CASRDSLSTDTQYF.

This clonotype came up a few times. The rearrangement links TRBV29-1 to TRBJ2-3, with D perhaps TRBD2 (5 bases). The CDR3 consists of 11 residues. V shed 7 bases and J shed 1 base, with 6 bases lying between them. Germline V gene sequence: CDR1 SQVTM, CDR2 ANQGSEA. The CDR3: CSGRGTDTQYF. The CDR3 bases are TGCAGCGGGCGGGGCACAGATACGCAGTATTTT.

This clonotype was seen a handful of times. V gene TRBV4-1 combines with J gene TRBJ2-2; D is unresolved. The CDR3 extends over 13 amino acids. With 4 bases removed from V and 6 bases from J, the gap between germline ends came to 9 bases. Germline CDR1 reads MGHRA; CDR2 reads YSYEKL. The CDR3 sequence is CASSPPSSGELFF. The CDR3 bases are TGCGCCAGCAGCCCGCCCTCCTCCGGGGAGCTGTTTTTT.

The chain employs TRBV3-1 and TRBJ2-2; D remains ambiguous. Per the germline V gene, CDR1 is LGHDT and CDR2 is YNNKEL (reference sequence). This CDR3 has 15 amino acids. Trimming pared 0 bases from V and 1 base from J, leaving 6 bases between. CDR3 protein: CASSQESLNTGELFF. CDR3 DNA: TGTGCCAGCAGCCAAGAATCCCTGAACACCGGGGAGCTGTTTTTT. The whole variable domain, remainder taken from reference TRBV3-1 and TRBJ2-2, is DTAVSQTPKYLVTQMGNDKSIKCEQNLGHDTMYWYKQDSKKFLKIMFSYNNKELIINETVPNRFSPKSPDKAHLNLHINSLELGDSAVYFCASSQESLNTGELFFGEGSRLTVL.

This clonotype was found a few times. The chain is built from TRBV3-1 and TRBJ1-1; the D gene is possibly TRBD1 (5 bases). Trimming shortened V by 1 base and J by 7 bases, and 10 bases separated the two germline ends. The CDR3 is 13 amino acids. The V gene's germline CDR1 is LGHDT and CDR2 YNNKEL (reference sequence). The CDR3 spells CASSQVRDGEAFF. CDR3 DNA: TGTGCCAGCAGCCAAGTTAGGGACGGTGAAGCTTTCTTT. Using reference TRBV3-1 and TRBJ1-1 for the parts outside the CDR3, the full variable domain is DTAVSQTPKYLVTQMGNDKSIKCEQNLGHDTMYWYKQDSKKFLKIMFSYNNKELIINETVPNRFSPKSPDKAHLNLHINSLELGDSAVYFCASSQVRDGEAFFGQGTRLTVV.

The V and J genes are TRBV25-1 and TRBJ2-7, with D uncertain. This CDR3 region has 13 residues. The germline CDR1 and CDR2 sequences are MGHDK and SYGVNS. The V and J ends lost 6 bases and 5 bases respectively, with 14 bases between them. The chain's CDR3 is CASSIRHTHEQYF. CDR3 bases: TGTGCCAGCAGCATTAGACATACCCACGAGCAGTACTTC.

The sample holds a few counts of this clonotype. The chain links TRBV7-2 to TRBJ2-1; D remains unclear. The V gene lost 1 base and the J gene lost 3 bases, with 7 bases spanning the gap. The germline V gene has CDR1 SGHTA and CDR2 FQGNSA. The CDR3 runs 14 residues. Written as DNA, the CDR3 is TGTGCCAGCAGCTTAGAACTGGTCTACAATGAGCAGTTCTTC. This encodes CASSLELVYNEQFF.

The genes are TRBV12-3 or TRBV12-4 and TRBJ2-5; a possible D gene is TRBD2 (7 bases). The CDR3 totals 20 residues. V was shortened by 5 bases and J by 5 bases, with 33 bases between the two germline ends. The CDR3 spells CASSAIELVDRGGQGETQYF. CDR3 DNA sequence: TGTGCCAGCAGTGCGATCGAGCTAGTGGACCGCGGGGGCCAAGGGGAGACCCAGTACTTC.

This clonotype has more than one count but fewer than ten. V and J are TRBV20-1 and TRBJ1-5, with 7 nucleotides matching TRBD1. Germline V CDR1 and CDR2: DFQATT, SNEGSKA (reference sequence). The V gene end was trimmed by 6 bases and the J gene end by 7 bases; junction bases not matched to a gene: 12. The CDR3 contains 14 residues. CDR3 residues: CSARTGGGNQPQHF. The CDR3 coding sequence is TGCAGTGCCCGGACAGGTGGGGGGAACCAGCCCCAGCATTTT.

This clonotype has a count of ten or more. The chain carries TRBV12-3 or TRBV12-4 and TRBJ2-7; no definite D call. This CDR3 spans 14 amino acids. The V end lost 7 bases, the J end lost 1 base, and 14 bases lay between the germline ends. CDR3 nucleotides: TGTGCCAGCAAACGAGACGGCCTATCCTACGAGCAGTACTTC. Translating it yields CASKRDGLSYEQYF.

Details on this clonotype: This may stem from a read error, because a much larger clone lies one nucleotide away. The gene calls are TRBV28 and TRBJ1-2, with 8 bases lining up with TRBD1. The germline CDR1 and CDR2 sequences are MDHEN and SYDVKM. The junction had 7 bases not matched to a gene; V was cut back by 3 bases and J by 4 bases. This CDR3 comprises 15 residues. The CDR3 spells CASSFQTGGCYGYTF. CDR3 in DNA: TGTGCCAGCAGTTTCCAAACAGGGGGATGCTATGGCTACACCTTC.